This T cell receptor (beta chain) was found in a study of cytomegalovirus exposure and HLA in healthy donors. The germline V gene has CDR1 LGHNA and CDR2 YNFKEQ. The CDR3 totals 13 residues. V shed 6 bases and J 9 bases; nucleotides not matched to a gene: 7. Vbeta (60) and Jbeta (13) primers were used in the PCR. The data were produced by immunoSEQ multiplex PCR, yet TCRdb's version contains in-frame clones alone and is incomplete. The sample contains approximately 110,000 clones, 65% to 80% of which appear only once. V usage is TRBV4-2 and J usage is TRBJ2-2; 7 bases agree with TRBD1. Sequencing was done on a sample of PBMCs. This clonotype originated in a woman aged 40 to 49 in good health and CMV-seropositive. CDR3 DNA sequence: TGTGCCAGCAGGAAAACAGGGGAGTGGGAGCTGTTTTTT. This codes for CASRKTGEWELFF.